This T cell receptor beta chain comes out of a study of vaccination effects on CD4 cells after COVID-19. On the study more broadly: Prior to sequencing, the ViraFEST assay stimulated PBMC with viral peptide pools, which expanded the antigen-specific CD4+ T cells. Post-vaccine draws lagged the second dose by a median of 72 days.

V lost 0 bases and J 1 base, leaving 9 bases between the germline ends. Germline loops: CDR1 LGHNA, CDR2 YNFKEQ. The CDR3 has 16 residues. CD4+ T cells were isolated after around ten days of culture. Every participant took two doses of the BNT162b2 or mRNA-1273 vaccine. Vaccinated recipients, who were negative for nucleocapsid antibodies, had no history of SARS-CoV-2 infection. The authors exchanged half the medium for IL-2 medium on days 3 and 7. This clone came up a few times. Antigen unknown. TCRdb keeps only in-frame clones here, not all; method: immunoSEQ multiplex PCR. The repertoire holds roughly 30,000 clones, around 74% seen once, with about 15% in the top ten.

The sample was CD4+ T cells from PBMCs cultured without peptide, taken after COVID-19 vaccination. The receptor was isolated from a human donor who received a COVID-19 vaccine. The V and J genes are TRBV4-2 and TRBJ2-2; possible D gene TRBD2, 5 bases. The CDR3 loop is CASSQDSGGNTGELFF. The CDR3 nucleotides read TGTGCCAGCAGCCAAGATTCAGGAGGGAACACCGGGGAGCTGTTTTTT.